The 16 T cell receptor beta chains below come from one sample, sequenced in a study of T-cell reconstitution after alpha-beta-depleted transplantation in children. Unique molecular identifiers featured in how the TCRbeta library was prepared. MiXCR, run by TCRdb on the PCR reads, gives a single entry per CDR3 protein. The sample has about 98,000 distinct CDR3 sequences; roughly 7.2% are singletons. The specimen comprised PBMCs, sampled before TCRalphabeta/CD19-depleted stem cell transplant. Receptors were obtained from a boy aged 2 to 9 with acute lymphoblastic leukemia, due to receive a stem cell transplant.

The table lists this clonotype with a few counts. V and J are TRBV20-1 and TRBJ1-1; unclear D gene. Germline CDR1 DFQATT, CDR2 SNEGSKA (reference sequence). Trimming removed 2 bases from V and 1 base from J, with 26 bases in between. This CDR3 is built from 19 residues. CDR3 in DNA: TGCAGTGCTAGACCACCCAAGGGCCAGGACCTATACGCGAACACTGAAGCTTTCTTT. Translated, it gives CSARPPKGQDLYANTEAFF.

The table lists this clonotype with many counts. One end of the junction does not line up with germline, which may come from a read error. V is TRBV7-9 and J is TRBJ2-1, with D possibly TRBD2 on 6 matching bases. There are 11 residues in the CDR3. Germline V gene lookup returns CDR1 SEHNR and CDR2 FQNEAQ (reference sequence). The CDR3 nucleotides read TGTGCCAGCAGCTACGATAAGGGACTTGCCTTC. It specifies CASSYDKGLAF.

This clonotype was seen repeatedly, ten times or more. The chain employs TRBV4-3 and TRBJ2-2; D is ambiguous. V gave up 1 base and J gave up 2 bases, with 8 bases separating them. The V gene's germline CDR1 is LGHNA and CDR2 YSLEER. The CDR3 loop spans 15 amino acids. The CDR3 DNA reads TGCGCCAGCAGCCAAGTACCGGGTAACACCGGGGAGCTGTTTTTT. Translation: CASSQVPGNTGELFF.

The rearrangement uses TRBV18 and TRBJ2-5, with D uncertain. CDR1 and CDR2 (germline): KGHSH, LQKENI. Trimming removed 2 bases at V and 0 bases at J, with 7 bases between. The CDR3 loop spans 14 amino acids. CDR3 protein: CASSPKGYQETQYF. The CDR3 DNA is TGTGCCAGCTCACCAAAGGGCTACCAAGAGACCCAGTACTTC.

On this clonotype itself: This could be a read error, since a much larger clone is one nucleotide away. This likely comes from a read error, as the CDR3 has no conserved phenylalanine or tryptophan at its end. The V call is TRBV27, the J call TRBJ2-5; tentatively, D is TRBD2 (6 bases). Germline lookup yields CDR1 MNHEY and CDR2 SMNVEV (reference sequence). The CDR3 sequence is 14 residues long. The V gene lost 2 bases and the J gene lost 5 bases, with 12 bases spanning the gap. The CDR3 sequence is CASSLGGGRETQYY. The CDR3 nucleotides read TGTGCCAGCAGTTTAGGGGGAGGACGGGAGACCCAGTACTAC.

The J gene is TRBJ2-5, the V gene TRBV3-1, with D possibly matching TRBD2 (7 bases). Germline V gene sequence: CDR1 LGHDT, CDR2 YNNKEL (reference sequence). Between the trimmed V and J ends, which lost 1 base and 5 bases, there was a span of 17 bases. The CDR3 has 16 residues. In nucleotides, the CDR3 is TGTGCCAGCAGCCAAGCAGGGCGGGGGCGGGGGGAGACCCAGTACTTC. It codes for CASSQAGRGRGETQYF.

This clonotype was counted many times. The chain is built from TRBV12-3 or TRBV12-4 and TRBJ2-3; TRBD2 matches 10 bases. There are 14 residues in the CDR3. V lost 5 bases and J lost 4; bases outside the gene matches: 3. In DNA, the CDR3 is TGTGCCAGCAGTCATGGGACTAGCGCAGATACGCAGTATTTT. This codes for CASSHGTSADTQYF.

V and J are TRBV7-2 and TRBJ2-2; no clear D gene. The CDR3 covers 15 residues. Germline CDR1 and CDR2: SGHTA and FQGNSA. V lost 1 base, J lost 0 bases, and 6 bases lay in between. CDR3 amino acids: CASSLGRTNTGELFF. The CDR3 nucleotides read TGTGCCAGCAGCTTAGGACGGACGAACACCGGGGAGCTGTTTTTT. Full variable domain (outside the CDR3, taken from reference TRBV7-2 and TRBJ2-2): GAGVSQSPSNKVTEKGKDVELRCDPISGHTALYWYRQSLGQGLEFLIYFQGNSAPDKSGLPSDRFSAERTGGSVSTLTIQRTQQEDSAVYLCASSLGRTNTGELFFGEGSRLTVL.

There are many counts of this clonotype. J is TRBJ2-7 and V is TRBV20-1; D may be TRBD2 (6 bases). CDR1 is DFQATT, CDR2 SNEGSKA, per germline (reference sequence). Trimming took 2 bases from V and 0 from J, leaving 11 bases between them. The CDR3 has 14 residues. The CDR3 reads CSARPPEGSYEQYF. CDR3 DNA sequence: TGCAGTGCTAGACCCCCGGAGGGCTCCTACGAGCAGTACTTC.

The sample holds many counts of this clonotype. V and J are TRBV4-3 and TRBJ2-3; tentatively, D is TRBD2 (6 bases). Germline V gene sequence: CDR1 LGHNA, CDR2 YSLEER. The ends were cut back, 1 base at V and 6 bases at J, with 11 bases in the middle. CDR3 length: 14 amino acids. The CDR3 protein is CASSQGTSPDTQYF. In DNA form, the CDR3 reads TGCGCCAGCAGCCAAGGAACTAGCCCCGATACGCAGTATTTT.

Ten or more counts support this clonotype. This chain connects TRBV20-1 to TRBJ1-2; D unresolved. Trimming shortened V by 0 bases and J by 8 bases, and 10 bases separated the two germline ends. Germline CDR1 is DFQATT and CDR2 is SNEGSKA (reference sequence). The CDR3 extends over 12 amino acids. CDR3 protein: CSARDGNSGYTF. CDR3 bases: TGCAGTGCTAGAGATGGGAACAGCGGCTACACCTTC.

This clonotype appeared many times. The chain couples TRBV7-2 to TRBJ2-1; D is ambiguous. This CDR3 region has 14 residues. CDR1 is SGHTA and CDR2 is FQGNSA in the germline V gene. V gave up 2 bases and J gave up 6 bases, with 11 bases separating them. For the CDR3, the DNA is TGTGCCAGCAGCTTAATAGGAGCGTTCAATGAGCAGTTCTTC. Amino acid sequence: CASSLIGAFNEQFF.

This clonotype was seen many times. The CDR3 coding sequence is TGTGCCAGCAGCCAAGAGGGGGATACGCAGTATTTT. Protein product: CASSQEGDTQYF. V is TRBV4-2 and J is TRBJ2-3, with D hard to call. Germline CDR1 LGHNA, CDR2 YNFKEQ. V lost 0 bases, J lost 6 bases, and 4 bases lay in between. This CDR3 comprises 12 residues.

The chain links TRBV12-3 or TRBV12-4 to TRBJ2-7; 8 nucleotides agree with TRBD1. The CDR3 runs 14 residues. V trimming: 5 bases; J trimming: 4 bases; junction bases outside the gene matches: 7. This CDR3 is CASSPDRDLYEQYF. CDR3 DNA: TGTGCCAGCAGTCCGGACAGGGATCTTTACGAGCAGTACTTC.

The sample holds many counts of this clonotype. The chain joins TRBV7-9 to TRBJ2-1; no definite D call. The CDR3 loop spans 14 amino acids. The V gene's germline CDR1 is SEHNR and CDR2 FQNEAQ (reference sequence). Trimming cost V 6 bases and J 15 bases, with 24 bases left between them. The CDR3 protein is CASSPTTPNAVAFF. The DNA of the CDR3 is TGTGCCAGCAGTCCCACAACCCCGAACGCGGTCGCGTTCTTC.

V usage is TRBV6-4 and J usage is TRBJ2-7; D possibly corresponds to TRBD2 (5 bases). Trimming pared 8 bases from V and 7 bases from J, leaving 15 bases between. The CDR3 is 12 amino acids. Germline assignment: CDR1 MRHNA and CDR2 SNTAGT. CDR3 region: CASGILRGEQYF. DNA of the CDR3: TGTGCCAGCGGGATCCTCCGAGGGGAGCAGTACTTC.